This TCR beta chain came from a study of T cells in pancreatic ductal adenocarcinoma. Study outcomes and limitations: Tumor samples had fewer productive templates and about 8-fold fewer unique clonotypes than blood.

TCRdb's table, derived via immunoSEQ multiplex PCR, lists solely in-frame clones and lacks some. Counted here are about 2,500 clones, 84% occurring once; the ten biggest clones make up over 6.5%. This CDR3 is built from 13 residues. Looked up from germline, CDR1 is ENHRY and CDR2 is SYGVKD. V shed 10 bases, J shed 3 bases, and the junction held 8 bases outside the gene matches. Surgery without prior neoadjuvant therapy was the treatment of the selected pancreatic ductal adenocarcinoma patients. This clone appeared a single time. What it binds is unknown. The sequenced sample consisted of pancreatic tumor tissue. This chain links TRBV10-3 with TRBJ1-1, with 7 nucleotides matching TRBD1. The clonotype comes from a human donor with pancreatic ductal adenocarcinoma. The CDR3 DNA reads as TGTGCCAACCGACAGGGTAAGGACACTGAAGCTTTCTTT. Its translation is CANRQGKDTEAFF.